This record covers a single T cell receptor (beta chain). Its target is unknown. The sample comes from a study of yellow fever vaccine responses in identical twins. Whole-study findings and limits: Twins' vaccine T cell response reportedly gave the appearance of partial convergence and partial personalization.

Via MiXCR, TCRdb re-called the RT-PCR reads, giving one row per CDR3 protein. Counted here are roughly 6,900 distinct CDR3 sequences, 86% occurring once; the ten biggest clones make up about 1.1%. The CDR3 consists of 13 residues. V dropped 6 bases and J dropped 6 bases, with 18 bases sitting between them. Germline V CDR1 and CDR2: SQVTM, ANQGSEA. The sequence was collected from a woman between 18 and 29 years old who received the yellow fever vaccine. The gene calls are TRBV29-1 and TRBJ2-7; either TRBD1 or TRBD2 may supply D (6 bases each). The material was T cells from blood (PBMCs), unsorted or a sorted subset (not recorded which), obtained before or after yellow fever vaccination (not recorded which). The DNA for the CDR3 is TGCAGCGTCTGGTGGGGGGCTGGAAGCGAGCAGTACTTC. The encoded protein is CSVWWGAGSEQYF.